This TCR beta chain was retrieved from a study of shared clonotypes between healthy human individuals. For the study at large: Donors consisted of a couple of women and a few men between 18 and 49.

Deep-level settings were used for running the assay. The authors split each subset's genomic DNA evenly across several immunoSEQ plates. TCRdb's copy holds only in-frame clones and misses some; the assay was immunoSEQ multiplex PCR. Here the sample spans about half a million clones, around 77% being singletons. Every one of the donors was a Caucasian adult that lived in Nashville, Tennessee. CDR1 and CDR2 from the germline V gene are MDHEN and SYDVKM. The CDR3 covers 13 residues. Trimming took 6 bases from V and 4 from J; bases not matched to a gene: 6. V and J are TRBV28 and TRBJ2-7; 7 positions match TRBD2. Sequenced input: PBMCs. The receptor was isolated from a woman aged 40 to 55 in good health. Some clones in this sample may be carry-over from other donors' samples. The CDR3 spells CASRWTRSYEQYF. The CDR3 bases are TGTGCCAGCAGGTGGACTAGGTCATACGAGCAGTACTTC. The full variable domain, its missing parts supplied by reference TRBV28 and TRBJ2-7, is DVKVTQSSRYLVKRTGEKVFLECVQDMDHENMFWYRQDPGLGLRLIYFSYDVKMKEKGDIPEGYSVSREKKERFSLILESASTNQTSMYLCASRWTRSYEQYFGPGTRLTVT.